Listed here are 2 T cell receptor beta chains from one sample, sequenced in a study of CD8+ T cells in alopecia areata. Treatment described: oral pan-JAK inhibitor, 5-10 mg twice daily. cDNA serving as the sequencing template came from extracted, reverse transcribed RNA. Profiled with immunoSEQ multiplex PCR; TCRdb holds only in-frame clones, not every one. This repertoire shows approximately 280,000 clones, roughly 60% found once; its top ten account for around 1.7%. The sample consisted of CD4+ T cells sorted from blood, taken at week 24, from a patient treated with tofacitinib. The receptor source for this set is a human donor with alopecia areata.

The chain joins TRBV29-1 to TRBJ2-3; 10 bases align to TRBD2. This CDR3 has 16 residues. The ends lost 4 bases at V and 5 bases at J; junction bases unmatched: 12. The V gene's germline CDR1 is SQVTM and CDR2 ANQGSEA. This chain's CDR3 is CSVAQLRAGGVDTQYF. CDR3 sequence (DNA): TGCAGCGTTGCCCAACTACGAGCGGGGGGGGTAGATACGCAGTATTTT.

The rearrangement joins TRBV30 to TRBJ1-2; D may be TRBD1 (5 bases). CDR3 length equals 13 residues. Germline CDR1 GTSNPN, CDR2 SVGIG (reference sequence). V lost 3 bases to trimming and J lost 4 bases, with 12 bases between them. The CDR3 sequence: CAWSPDRAYGYTF. The CDR3 bases are TGTGCCTGGAGCCCCGACAGAGCCTATGGCTACACCTTC. The full variable domain, with the rest looked up from reference TRBV30 and TRBJ1-2, is SQTIHQWPATLVQPVGSPLSLECTVEGTSNPNLYWYRQAAGRGLQLLFYSVGIGQISSEVPQNLSASRPQDRQFILSSKKLLLSDSGFYLCAWSPDRAYGYTFGSGTRLTVV.